The 12 T cell receptor beta chains reported below all come from one sample, sequenced in a study of shared T cell receptors in the human thymus. Assay: immunoSEQ multiplex PCR; the TCRdb copy retains only in-frame clones and omits some. The sample comprises about 380,000 clones, more than 85% of which are singletons, and approximately 0.02% rests with the top ten. Sequences were obtained from thymocytes. The source is a human donor.

The chain uses TRBV7-6 and TRBJ1-5; TRBD1 matches at 7 bases. From germline, CDR1 is SGHVS and CDR2 FNYEAQ. Germline trimming cut 5 bases from V and 2 bases from J; bases unmatched to any gene: 9. The CDR3 sequence is 16 residues long. CDR3 bases: TGTGCCAGCAGCATAGGCGACAGGGTTGGCAATCAGCCCCAGCATTTT. As protein: CASSIGDRVGNQPQHF.

V gene TRBV4-1 combines with J gene TRBJ2-2; 8 nucleotides line up with TRBD2. The CDR3 sequence is 18 residues long. J lost 1 base, V lost 1 base, and 8 bases had no gene match. Germline-derived CDR1 and CDR2 are MGHRA and YSYEKL. In nucleotides, the CDR3 is TGCGCCAGCAGCCAAGCCGCCGGGAGGGCCGGGAACACCGGGGAGCTGTTTTTT. It translates to CASSQAAGRAGNTGELFF.

This sequence joins TRBV15 and TRBJ2-1; 10 positions match TRBD1. Trimming removed 5 bases from V and 2 bases from J; junction bases left unmatched: 6. CDR1 is LNHNV, CDR2 YYDKDF, per germline (reference sequence). The CDR3 has 16 residues. The CDR3 here is CATSLQTGGAYNEQFF. In DNA, the CDR3 is TGTGCCACCAGCCTCCAGACAGGGGGCGCCTACAATGAGCAGTTCTTC.

The chain recombines TRBV9 with TRBJ2-7; the D gene is possibly TRBD2 (6 bases). V was shortened by 4 bases and J by 4 bases, with 15 bases between the two germline ends. CDR3 size: 14 residues. CDR1 is SGDLS and CDR2 is YYNGEE in the germline V gene. CDR3 sequence (DNA): TGTGCCAGCAGCCCAAGGCAGACTAGTTACGAGCAGTACTTC. It translates to CASSPRQTSYEQYF.

The chain carries TRBV14 and TRBJ2-3; 9 bases are a match to TRBD2. Germline loops: CDR1 SGHDN, CDR2 FVKESK. The CDR3 has 16 amino acids. V trimming: 4 bases; J trimming: 2 bases; junction bases outside the gene matches: 7. The CDR3 DNA reads as TGTGCCAGCAGCCCACAGCGACTAGCGGCCACAGATACGCAGTATTTT. It specifies CASSPQRLAATDTQYF.

The count of this clone is one. A read error may account for a junction end that differs from germline. The chain employs TRBV4-2 and TRBJ2-5; D may be TRBD1 or TRBD2 (5 bases each). The CDR3 is 14 residues long. Germline-derived CDR1 and CDR2 are LGHNA and YNFKEQ. The CDR3 reads CASSQVWDQETQYF. CDR3 coding DNA: TGTGCCAGCAGCCAAGTATGGGACCAGGAGACCCAGTACTTC.

This chain links TRBV11-2 with TRBJ2-1; D gene ambiguous. From germline, CDR1 is SGHAT and CDR2 FQNNGV. The CDR3 loop spans 12 amino acids. V lost 5 bases and J lost 5, with 7 bases in between. The CDR3 loop is CASSPTNNEQFF. DNA for the CDR3: TGTGCCAGCAGCCCCACAAACAATGAGCAGTTCTTC.

This clone turned up a few times. This chain joins TRBV7-2 and TRBJ2-1, with TRBD1 identical over 8 bases. The V gene's germline CDR1 is SGHTA and CDR2 FQGNSA. The trim removed 3 bases at V and 3 bases at J, leaving 10 bases unmatched. There are 17 residues in the CDR3. CDR3 protein: CASSLRRVGTGYNEQFF. CDR3 DNA: TGTGCCAGCAGCTTGAGGAGGGTAGGGACAGGCTACAATGAGCAGTTCTTC.

The V gene is TRBV5-1, the J gene TRBJ2-1; D is unclear. With 4 bases removed from V and 15 bases from J, the gap between germline ends came to 17 bases. This CDR3 contains 12 residues. Germline lookup yields CDR1 SGHRS and CDR2 YFSETQ. The CDR3 DNA is TGCGCCAGCAGCCCAGACTCCCCCGGCTCGTTCTTC. It specifies CASSPDSPGSFF.

The V call is TRBV4-1, the J call TRBJ1-1, with D possibly being TRBD1 (6 bases). V was shortened by 6 bases and J by 0 bases, with 32 bases between the two germline ends. The CDR3 runs to 21 residues. Germline loops: CDR1 MGHRA, CDR2 YSYEKL. DNA of the CDR3: TGCGCCAGCAGTCACCGCCCACACACAGGGAGCAGGAGACTTTTGAACACTGAAGCTTTCTTT. Protein: CASSHRPHTGSRRLLNTEAFF.

The V call is TRBV7-9, the J call TRBJ2-3; TRBD2 aligns across 16 bases. J was trimmed by 5 bases and V by 2 bases; bases with no gene match: 10. Germline V CDR1 and CDR2: SEHNR, FQNEAQ (reference sequence). The CDR3 sequence is 19 residues long. The CDR3 loop is CASSLRPGLAGGRVDTQYF. CDR3 bases: TGTGCCAGCAGCTTACGCCCGGGACTAGCGGGAGGGCGGGTAGATACGCAGTATTTT.

The chain carries TRBV19 and TRBJ2-1; 9 bases align to TRBD2. CDR1 LNHDA and CDR2 SQIVND come from the germline V gene (reference sequence). Trimming took 4 bases from V and 9 from J; bases not matched to a gene: 1. The CDR3 totals 12 residues. CDR3 in amino acids: CASSRTSAEQFF. The CDR3 DNA sequence: TGTGCCAGTAGTAGGACTAGCGCTGAGCAGTTCTTC.